Shown below are 22 T cell receptor beta chains from a single sample sequenced in a study of T cell responses to AZD1222 COVID-19 vaccine (dated by TCRdb to the early 2020s). The sample's time point label is to be understood as: baseline before first vaccination. Libraries were constructed by the immunoSEQ multiplex PCR assay. TCRdb took over this immuneACCESS table, retaining in-frame rearrangements with V and J assigned. Such tables are incomplete; in checked studies, under half of the missing clones stem from an unresolved V gene, and the remainder is unexplained. This sample holds about 150,000 clones; about 95% were observed only once. The ten largest clones take up 1.3% of the sample. The sample was peripheral blood, taken on day 0 of AZD1222 vaccination. All receptors derive from an adult in good health.

This chain joins TRBV4-1 and TRBJ1-5, with a tentative D call TRBD1 (6 bases). Between the trimmed V and J ends, which lost 6 bases and 2 bases, there was a span of 11 bases. Germline values: CDR1 MGHRA, CDR2 YSYEKL. There are 14 residues in the CDR3. For the CDR3, the DNA is TGCGCCAGCAGACACAGGGTTGGCAATCAGCCCCAGCATTTT. This translates into CASRHRVGNQPQHF.

The V gene is TRBV6-6, the J gene TRBJ2-1; D is uncertain. The germline V gene encodes CDR1 MNHNY and CDR2 SVGAGI (reference sequence). Trimming took 2 bases from V and 6 from J, leaving 8 bases between them. The CDR3 loop spans 13 amino acids. The DNA for the CDR3 is TGTGCCAGCAGTTACGGCTCAGCCAATGAGCAGTTCTTC. Translating gives CASSYGSANEQFF.

This rearrangement joins TRBV7-2 to TRBJ2-1, with 11 nucleotides matching TRBD2. Germline values: CDR1 SGHTA, CDR2 FQGNSA. This CDR3 spans 15 amino acids. V lost 2 bases to trimming and J lost 9 bases; unmatched junction nucleotides: 6. The CDR3 region is CASSLTLAGGSEQFF. In DNA form, the CDR3 reads TGTGCCAGCAGCTTAACGCTAGCGGGAGGTAGTGAGCAGTTCTTC.

V usage is TRBV6-5 and J usage is TRBJ1-4, with D perhaps TRBD1 (6 bases). V lost 2 bases, J lost 8 bases, and 15 bases lay in between. CDR1 is MNHEY, CDR2 SVGAGI, per germline. This CDR3 spans 15 amino acids. The CDR3 sequence: CASSYAHRVGEKLFF. DNA for the CDR3: TGTGCCAGCAGTTACGCCCACAGGGTTGGAGAAAAACTGTTTTTT.

This clone occurred once. The V and J genes are TRBV7-2 and TRBJ1-1; 7 bases agree with TRBD1. The CDR3 has 14 amino acids. Germline V CDR1 and CDR2: SGHTA, FQGNSA. With 5 bases clipped from V and 4 bases from J, the junction kept 7 bases outside the gene matches. The CDR3 spells CASSATGEGTEAFF. The CDR3 DNA reads TGTGCCAGCAGCGCAACAGGGGAGGGCACTGAAGCTTTCTTT.

This rearrangement joins TRBV4-1 to TRBJ1-5; perhaps TRBD1 as D (6 bases). This CDR3 is built from 17 residues. V was cut by 4 bases and J by 4 bases, with 20 bases left in between. Looked up from germline, CDR1 is MGHRA and CDR2 is YSYEKL. The CDR3 DNA reads TGCGCCAGCAGCCTGGCGTGGGGCAGGGGTGTAAATCAGCCCCAGCATTTT. Protein product: CASSLAWGRGVNQPQHF.

This clone was seen once. The chain has TRBV28 and TRBJ1-1; D gene ambiguous. This CDR3 contains 12 residues. Germline V gene lookup returns CDR1 MDHEN and CDR2 SYDVKM. Trimming removed 7 bases at V and 1 base at J, with 7 bases between. This chain's CDR3 is CASTLQNTEAFF. Here the CDR3 DNA reads TGTGCCAGCACCTTACAGAACACTGAAGCTTTCTTT.

This rearrangement joins TRBV18 to TRBJ1-2; maybe TRBD1 (6 bases). This CDR3 has 16 residues. CDR1 and CDR2 (germline): KGHSH, LQKENI. V was cut by 4 bases and J by 1 base, with 16 bases left in between. The CDR3 reads CASSQSWGQDNYGYTF. For the CDR3, the DNA is TGTGCCAGCTCACAGTCTTGGGGACAAGATAACTATGGCTACACCTTC. Combining the CDR3 with reference TRBV18 and TRBJ1-2 gives the whole variable domain NAGVMQNPRHLVRRRGQEARLRCSPMKGHSHVYWYRQLPEEGLKFMVYLQKENIIDESGMPKERFSAEFPKEGPSILRIQQVVRGDSAAYFCASSQSWGQDNYGYTFGSGTRLTVV.

The CDR3 bases are TGTGCCTGGAGTGTGATCTATGGCTACACCTTC. It encodes CAWSVIYGYTF. This chain uses TRBV30 with TRBJ1-2; D gene uncertain. The germline V gene encodes CDR1 GTSNPN and CDR2 SVGIG (reference sequence). Trimming took off 0 bases at V and 4 bases at J, with 3 bases between the two ends. The CDR3 has 11 amino acids.

The gene calls are TRBV5-6 and TRBJ1-4; 7 nucleotides line up with TRBD1. This CDR3 is built from 13 residues. The junction had 5 bases not matched to a gene; V was cut back by 4 bases and J by 8 bases. Germline V lookup: CDR1 SGHDT, CDR2 YYEEEE. The CDR3 sequence is CASSRGQLEKLFF. The CDR3 bases are TGTGCCAGCAGCCGGGGACAGTTAGAAAAACTGTTTTTT.

The J gene is TRBJ1-2, the V gene TRBV30; D possibly corresponds to TRBD1 (5 bases). Germline CDR1 GTSNPN, CDR2 SVGIG (reference sequence). This CDR3 spans 13 amino acids. V shed 0 bases and J shed 7 bases, with 12 bases lying between them. Here the CDR3 reads CAWSVQGGVGYTF. CDR3 DNA sequence: TGTGCCTGGAGTGTACAAGGAGGGGTTGGCTACACCTTC.

The J gene is TRBJ1-1, the V gene TRBV7-9; D is perhaps TRBD1 (5 bases). With 5 bases removed from V and 4 bases from J, the gap between germline ends came to 14 bases. CDR3 length equals 14 residues. Germline V gene lookup returns CDR1 SEHNR and CDR2 FQNEAQ (reference sequence). The CDR3 spells CASSPRGPSTEAFF. CDR3 bases: TGTGCCAGCAGCCCCCGGGGCCCGAGCACTGAAGCTTTCTTT.

The chain employs TRBV21-1 and TRBJ1-3; the table assigns TRBD1, which was not confirmed against the DNA. TRBV21-1 is a listed pseudogene. The CDR3 extends over 16 amino acids. The CDR3 spells CASSKEGARSGNTIYF. CDR3 bases: TGTGCCAGCAGCAAAGAGGGGGCCCGTTCTGGAAACACCATATATTTT.

On this clone itself: The same CDR3 is also encoded by other DNA sequences in this sample. This chain joins TRBV6-1 and TRBJ1-2; D perhaps matches TRBD1 (6 bases). The germline gives CDR1 MNHNS, CDR2 SASEGT. Trimming took 1 base from V and 1 from J, leaving 10 bases between them. The CDR3 extends over 15 amino acids. The chain's CDR3 is CASSEVDRFNYGYTF. As DNA, the CDR3 is TGTGCCAGCAGTGAAGTAGACAGGTTTAACTATGGCTACACCTTC.

The chain recombines TRBV7-2 with TRBJ1-1; D remains ambiguous. From germline, CDR1 is SGHTA and CDR2 FQGNSA. The CDR3 consists of 14 residues. Between the trimmed V and J ends, which lost 1 base and 4 bases, there was a span of 10 bases. The CDR3 bases are TGTGCCAGCAGCTTAGGTTTTGCGGCCACTGAAGCTTTCTTT. The encoded protein is CASSLGFAATEAFF.

The chain joins TRBV25-1 to TRBJ2-5; D uncertain. Deletions cut 2 bases from V and 1 base from J, with 2 bases between. This CDR3 region has 12 residues. The germline gives CDR1 MGHDK, CDR2 SYGVNS. For the CDR3, the DNA is TGTGCCAGCAGTGAACCCCAAGAGACCCAGTACTTC. This translates into CASSEPQETQYF.

The chain recombines TRBV4-1 with TRBJ1-2; 8 positions agree with TRBD1. This CDR3 is built from 13 residues. Trimming cost V 0 bases and J 8 bases; bases outside gene matches: 2. Germline CDR1 and CDR2: MGHRA and YSYEKL. CDR3: CASSQETGEGYTF. CDR3 DNA sequence: TGCGCCAGCAGCCAAGAGACAGGGGAGGGCTACACCTTC.

The chain couples TRBV5-8 to TRBJ1-4; no definite D call. Germline V CDR1 and CDR2: SGHTS, YDEGEE. Trimming pared 3 bases from V and 6 bases from J, leaving 15 bases between. The CDR3 is made up of 15 amino acids. CDR3 in amino acids: CASSSIRGVDEKLFF. CDR3 nucleotide sequence: TGTGCCAGCAGCTCGATTCGAGGCGTAGATGAAAAACTGTTTTTT.

This rearrangement joins TRBV4-3 to TRBJ2-1; D is possibly TRBD2 (6 bases). The V end lost 0 bases, the J end lost 2 bases, and 11 bases lay between the germline ends. The germline gives CDR1 LGHNA, CDR2 YSLEER. The CDR3 runs to 16 residues. The CDR3 is CASSQETGEAYNEQFF. Here the CDR3 DNA reads TGCGCCAGCAGCCAAGAAACCGGGGAGGCCTACAATGAGCAGTTCTTC.

The chain links TRBV19 to TRBJ2-3; D unresolved. Trimming took off 5 bases at V and 1 base at J, with 19 bases between the two ends. This CDR3 is built from 17 residues. From germline, CDR1 is LNHDA and CDR2 SQIVND (reference sequence). This CDR3 reads CASSPDVLGYGTDTQYF. Written as DNA, the CDR3 is TGTGCCAGTAGTCCCGATGTCCTAGGTTACGGCACAGATACGCAGTATTTT.

This clone was detected once. The rearrangement uses TRBV19 and TRBJ1-5; 10 bases map to TRBD1. Germline V gene data show CDR1 as LNHDA and CDR2 as SQIVND (reference sequence). V lost 11 bases and J lost 4; bases outside the gene matches: 8. The CDR3 is 14 amino acids. CDR3 amino acids: CAAAGTGVNQPQHF. The CDR3 DNA sequence: TGTGCCGCTGCCGGGACAGGGGTAAATCAGCCCCAGCATTTT.

The CDR3 here is CASSQVDADTEAFF. In nucleotides, the CDR3 is TGTGCCAGCAGCCAAGTGGACGCCGACACTGAAGCTTTCTTT. J is TRBJ1-1 and V is TRBV3-1 (or the pseudogene TRBV3-2); D not resolved. V gave up 1 base and J gave up 3 bases, with 9 bases separating them. Germline V lookup: CDR1 LGHDT, CDR2 YNNKEL (reference sequence). The CDR3 spans 14 residues.